One TCR beta chain is described in this entry. This entry belongs to a study of blood T cell repertoires in COVID-19. Overall study: Acute-phase and convalescent COVID-19 samples originated in the United States, Italy and Spain. T cells, B-cell-depleted T cells, or PBMCs supplied cDNA or gDNA.

Seattle cases were enrolled at active infection and followed longitudinally. Germline-derived CDR1 and CDR2 are SEHNR and FQNEAQ (reference sequence). The CDR3 is 15 residues long. Trimming left V 1 base short and J 5 bases short, with 14 bases between. In the source study's methods: Reference gene primer amplification gave estimated nucleated cell counts. This table comes from immunoSEQ multiplex PCR, and its TCRdb copy is limited to in-frame clones, with some not included. V, J and clone size are those of that table, while D and trimming were read from the DNA. The sample has about 160,000 clones; about 86% are singletons.

Material for sequencing was peripheral blood. The chain links TRBV7-9 to TRBJ1-2; no clear D. This sequence originates from a woman aged 70-85 years with COVID-19, enrolled during active disease. The CDR3 sequence is CASSLGGASSYGYTF. In DNA, the CDR3 is TGTGCCAGCAGCTTAGGGGGAGCCTCTTCATATGGCTACACCTTC.